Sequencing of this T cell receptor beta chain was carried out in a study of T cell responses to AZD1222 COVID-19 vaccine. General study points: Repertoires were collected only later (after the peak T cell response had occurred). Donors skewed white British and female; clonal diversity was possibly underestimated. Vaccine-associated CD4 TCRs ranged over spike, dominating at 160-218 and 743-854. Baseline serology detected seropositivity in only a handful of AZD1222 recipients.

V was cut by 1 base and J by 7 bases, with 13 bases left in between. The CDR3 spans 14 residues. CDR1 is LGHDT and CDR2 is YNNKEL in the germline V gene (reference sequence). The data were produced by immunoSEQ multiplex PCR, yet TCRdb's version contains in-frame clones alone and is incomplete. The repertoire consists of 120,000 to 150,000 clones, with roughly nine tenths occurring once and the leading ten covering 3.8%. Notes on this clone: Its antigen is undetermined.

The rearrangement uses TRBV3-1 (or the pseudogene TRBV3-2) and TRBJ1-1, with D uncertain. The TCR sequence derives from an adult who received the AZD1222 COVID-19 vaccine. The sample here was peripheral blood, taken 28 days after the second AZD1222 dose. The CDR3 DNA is TGTGCCAGCAGCCAAGGTAGACGGACTCTTGAAGCTTTCTTT. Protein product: CASSQGRRTLEAFF.